Reported below is one T cell receptor (beta chain). The data were obtained in a study of blood T cell repertoires in COVID-19. V dropped 5 bases and J dropped 6 bases, with 14 bases sitting between them. The CDR3 has 13 residues. CDR1 is SGHVS and CDR2 is FNYEAQ in the germline V gene. Followed longitudinally, the Seattle patients had been enrolled during active infection. The protocol was immunoSEQ multiplex PCR, while the TCRdb copy is restricted to in-frame clones and leaves out a portion. The sample lists roughly 260,000 clones; about 90% were seen once. The gene calls are TRBV7-6 and TRBJ2-7; D gene uncertain. The receptor's source is a woman under 40 with COVID-19, enrolled during active disease. Sequenced: peripheral blood. As DNA, the CDR3 is TGTGCCAGCAGCCCCATCCAGGCCAGCGAGCAGTACTTC. Protein sequence: CASSPIQASEQYF.